This T cell receptor beta chain was identified during a study of blood T cells in healthy people across ages. With a J-beta primer mix and a sample-barcoded 5' primer, a second PCR ran about 7 to 11 cycles. TCRdb called the 5' RACE reads again in MiXCR, with one record for every CDR3 protein. Of more than 500,000 distinct CDR3 sequences listed, approximately 26% are singletons. The ends lost 6 bases at V and 5 bases at J; junction bases unmatched: 8. The CDR3 runs to 13 residues. Germline CDR1 SQVTM, CDR2 ANQGSEA. This same sample was also part of a study on T cells of mothers and their children.

The sequenced material came from blood. The source of this sequence is a boy aged 2 to 10 in good health. The chain couples TRBV29-1 to TRBJ1-2, with TRBD1 matching 8 bases. CDR3 sequence: CSVRGTGAYGYTF. The CDR3 DNA is TGCAGCGTCCGTGGGACAGGCGCTTATGGCTACACCTTC.